Following are 32 T cell receptor beta chains from one sample sequenced in a study of naive and memory T cell subsets. Ligated cDNA underwent four rounds of PCR with nested alpha and beta constant region primers and SP2. One entry per CDR3 protein results from TCRdb running MiXCR on the 5' RACE reads. This table holds roughly 48,000 distinct CDR3 sequences, about 4.4% found once. The library had UMIs added by 3' ligation of an oligonucleotide to TCR cDNA. These receptors came from a female donor in good health.

This clonotype was seen repeatedly, ten times or more. V gene TRBV4-3 combines with J gene TRBJ2-7; the D gene is possibly TRBD2 (6 bases). This CDR3 comprises 13 residues. Germline values: CDR1 LGHNA, CDR2 YSLEER. Trimming stripped 1 base from V and 6 bases from J, with 10 bases between. The CDR3 loop reads CASSQVWGVEQYF. The DNA of the CDR3 is TGCGCCAGCAGCCAAGTCTGGGGGGTCGAGCAGTACTTC.

This chain uses TRBV11-2 with TRBJ1-5; perhaps TRBD1 as D (6 bases). The V gene lost 1 base and the J gene lost 9 bases, with 10 bases spanning the gap. The germline V gene has CDR1 SGHAT and CDR2 FQNNGV. The length of the CDR3 is 13 residues. CDR3 nucleotides: TGTGCCAGCAGCTTAGGCACAGGGAGGCCCCAGCATTTT. Its protein is CASSLGTGRPQHF.

This clonotype was observed many times. The chain combines TRBV29-1 with TRBJ2-2; 7 bases map to TRBD1. J lost 7 bases, V lost 5 bases, and 1 base had no gene match. The germline CDR1 and CDR2 sequences are SQVTM and ANQGSEA. The CDR3 sequence is 11 residues long. Here the CDR3 DNA reads TGCAGCGTTCAGGGGGTCGGGGAGCTGTTTTTT. Amino acid sequence: CSVQGVGELFF.

This clonotype has a count of ten or more. The V call is TRBV5-8, the J call TRBJ2-3; D gene ambiguous. This CDR3 is 18 amino acids long. Trimming stripped 1 base from V and 2 bases from J, with 20 bases between. Germline assignment: CDR1 SGHTS and CDR2 YDEGEE. CDR3 DNA: TGTGCCAGCAGCTTGCCCCTATATGATAGGGCGTTCACAGATACGCAGTATTTT. The encoded protein is CASSLPLYDRAFTDTQYF.

Ten or more counts support this clonotype. The chain is built from TRBV6-2 or TRBV6-3 and TRBJ2-3; D is possibly TRBD2 (5 bases). Trimming took off 7 bases at V and 5 bases at J, with 13 bases between the two ends. This CDR3 spans 13 amino acids. The germline CDR1 and CDR2 sequences are MNHEY and SVGEGT. CDR3 sequence reads: CASTPSGLDTQYF. The CDR3 nucleotides read TGTGCCAGCACTCCAAGCGGTTTAGATACGCAGTATTTT.

The genes are TRBV20-1 and TRBJ2-2, with 8 bases that match TRBD2. Germline V CDR1 and CDR2: DFQATT, SNEGSKA (reference sequence). This CDR3 spans 14 amino acids. J lost 5 bases, V lost 3 bases, and 5 bases had no gene match. CDR3 protein: CSASGREGTGELFF. The CDR3 DNA sequence: TGCAGTGCTAGTGGTCGGGAGGGGACCGGGGAGCTGTTTTTT.

Ten or more counts support this clonotype. The chain recombines TRBV29-1 with TRBJ2-7; no definite D call. Trimming pared 2 bases from V and 1 base from J, leaving 12 bases between. The CDR3 runs to 14 residues. Germline values: CDR1 SQVTM, CDR2 ANQGSEA. CDR3 protein: CSVERFDKSYEQYF. CDR3 sequence (DNA): TGCAGCGTTGAAAGGTTCGACAAGTCCTACGAGCAGTACTTC.

This clonotype occurred many times. The gene calls are TRBV28 and TRBJ2-4, with a tentative D call TRBD1 (6 bases). The V gene lost 5 bases and the J gene lost 0 bases, with 14 bases spanning the gap. The CDR3 runs 16 residues. Germline V gene lookup returns CDR1 MDHEN and CDR2 SYDVKM. The CDR3 region is CASSKQGHLAKNIQYF. The CDR3 bases are TGTGCCAGCAGTAAGCAGGGGCACTTAGCCAAAAACATTCAGTACTTC.

This clonotype was seen at least ten times. This chain joins TRBV12-3 or TRBV12-4 and TRBJ1-2; 7 bases map to TRBD1. V shed 6 bases and J 3 bases; nucleotides not matched to a gene: 7. This CDR3 is built from 14 residues. The CDR3 here is CASRQKGAYYGYTF. The CDR3 DNA reads as TGTGCCAGCAGACAAAAGGGGGCATACTATGGCTACACCTTC.

This clonotype was picked up many times. The J gene is TRBJ1-1, the V gene TRBV18, with no clear D. In germline, CDR1 is KGHSH, CDR2 LQKENI. The ends were cut back, 1 base at V and 3 bases at J, with 9 bases in the middle. The CDR3 sequence is 14 residues long. CDR3 sequence reads: CASSPRQRDTEAFF. The CDR3 DNA is TGTGCCAGCTCACCACGACAAAGGGACACTGAAGCTTTCTTT.

This clonotype was seen ten or more times. The V and J genes are TRBV6-2 or TRBV6-3 and TRBJ2-7, with D perhaps assigned TRBD1 or TRBD2 (5 bases each). V was pared by 5 bases and J by 2 bases, with 13 bases between. The CDR3 has 14 amino acids. Germline values: CDR1 MNHEY, CDR2 SVGEGT. This CDR3 reads CASSQRGRAYEQYF. CDR3 nucleotides: TGTGCCAGCAGTCAAAGGGGACGGGCCTACGAGCAGTACTTC.

This clonotype was counted at least ten times. V is TRBV12-3 or TRBV12-4 and J is TRBJ1-1, with no clear D. This CDR3 region has 13 residues. V was shortened by 5 bases and J by 0 bases, with 7 bases between the two germline ends. CDR3 sequence (DNA): TGTGCCAGCAGTGCCGGGTTGAACACTGAAGCTTTCTTT. Translating it yields CASSAGLNTEAFF.

Concerning this clonotype: The junction departs from germline at one end; a sequencing error may be responsible. V and J are TRBV29-1 and TRBJ1-2; tentative D call: TRBD1 (5 bases). The germline V gene has CDR1 SQVTM and CDR2 ANQGSEA. This CDR3 region has 15 residues. CDR3 nucleotides: TGCAGCGTTGAAGATCAGGTTCGGACGGGGGGTGGCGACACCTTC. Protein sequence: CSVEDQVRTGGGDTF.

The table lists this clonotype with many counts. The CDR3 region has the DNA TGTGCCAGCAGTTTATTTTATTTCATGAACACTGAAGCTTTCTTT. Residues: CASSLFYFMNTEAFF. The chain employs TRBV12-3 or TRBV12-4 and TRBJ1-1; no definite D call. Trimming removed 2 bases at V and 0 bases at J, with 10 bases between. CDR3 size: 15 residues.

This clonotype showed up just a few times. V is TRBV7-2 and J is TRBJ2-1; TRBD2 aligns across 10 bases. The CDR3 totals 16 residues. Germline lookup yields CDR1 SGHTA and CDR2 FQGNSA. V was clipped by 2 bases and J by 3 bases; unmatched bases: 4. CDR3 bases: TGTGCCAGCAGCTTACTAGCGGGAGATCTCTACAATGAGCAGTTCTTC. Its translation is CASSLLAGDLYNEQFF.

This clonotype has at least ten counts. The gene calls are TRBV10-3 and TRBJ1-1, with 7 bases aligning to TRBD1. CDR3 length: 15 amino acids. Trimming removed 6 bases from V and 1 base from J; junction bases left unmatched: 8. Germline V gene sequence: CDR1 ENHRY, CDR2 SYGVKD. This chain's CDR3 is CAIRSDRTTNTEAFF. In DNA, the CDR3 is TGTGCCATCAGATCGGACAGGACGACGAACACTGAAGCTTTCTTT.

This clonotype is a singleton in its sample. Possible read error: a much larger clone is one base away. The chain recombines TRBV9 with TRBJ2-1; D remains ambiguous. The CDR3 runs to 11 residues. Trimming stripped 3 bases from V and 12 bases from J, with 10 bases between. The germline CDR1 and CDR2 sequences are SGDLS and YYNGEE. This CDR3 reads CASSDIYVQFF. Written as DNA, the CDR3 is TGTGCCAGCAGCGATATCTATGTGCAGTTCTTC.

Of note for this clonotype: This clone may be a read error of a much larger clone one base away. The chain carries TRBV6-5 and TRBJ2-1; 13 bases fit TRBD2. With V trimmed by 7 bases and J by 13 bases, 16 bases remained unmatched. Germline lookup yields CDR1 MNHEY and CDR2 SVGAGI. The CDR3 has 16 residues. The CDR3 is CASTLKPTSGGDNQFF. The CDR3, as DNA: TGTGCCAGCACCCTAAAACCCACTAGCGGGGGGGACAATCAGTTCTTC.

This clonotype was detected a few times. The chain combines TRBV5-1 with TRBJ2-3, with 12 bases fitting TRBD2. The CDR3 is 15 residues long. V was pared by 6 bases and J by 6 bases, with 8 bases of the junction left unmatched. Germline V gives CDR1 SGHRS, CDR2 YFSETQ. The CDR3 loop is CASNYRLAGADTQYF. In DNA, the CDR3 is TGCGCCAGCAATTACCGACTAGCGGGAGCCGATACGCAGTATTTT.

This clonotype was counted at least ten times. The chain links TRBV19 to TRBJ1-2; D perhaps matches TRBD1 (5 bases). Trimming removed 7 bases at V and 3 bases at J, with 18 bases between. This CDR3 region has 15 residues. The germline V gene has CDR1 LNHDA and CDR2 SQIVND (reference sequence). The CDR3 spells CASKWRVGTDYGYTF. For the CDR3, the DNA is TGTGCCAGTAAATGGAGGGTCGGGACGGACTATGGCTACACCTTC.

There are a few counts of this clonotype. V gene TRBV7-2 combines with J gene TRBJ1-2; D uncertain. V lost 1 base and J 3 bases, leaving 6 bases between the germline ends. In germline, CDR1 is SGHTA, CDR2 FQGNSA. The CDR3 extends over 13 amino acids. CDR3 DNA sequence: TGTGCCAGCAGCTTAGGAGAGGACTATGGCTACACCTTC. Translation: CASSLGEDYGYTF.

V usage is TRBV7-2 and J usage is TRBJ2-7, with D tentatively TRBD1 (5 bases). The CDR3 has 14 residues. The V gene's germline CDR1 is SGHTA and CDR2 FQGNSA. Trimming pared 4 bases from V and 3 bases from J, leaving 13 bases between. The DNA for the CDR3 is TGTGCCAGCAGCTCACAGGTTTCCAGCTACGAGCAGTACTTC. This codes for CASSSQVSSYEQYF.

Many counts were recorded for this clonotype. The chain is built from TRBV7-8 and TRBJ1-1; maybe TRBD1 (5 bases). Germline V CDR1 and CDR2: SGHVS, FQNEAQ. The germline V and J ends were trimmed by 1 base and 8 bases, with 14 bases remaining between them. This CDR3 contains 14 residues. The CDR3 DNA reads TGTGCCAGCAGCTTAGTTCCAAATGGGGCCGAAGCTTTCTTT. Residues: CASSLVPNGAEAFF. The variable domain in full, with the rest retrieved from reference TRBV7-8 and TRBJ1-1, is GAGVSQSPRYKVAKRGQDVALRCDPISGHVSLFWYQQALGQGPEFLTYFQNEAQLDKSGLPSDRFFAERPEGSVSTLKIQRTQQEDSAVYLCASSLVPNGAEAFFGQGTRLTVV.

The J gene is TRBJ2-7, the V gene TRBV14, with a weak D call TRBD2 (6 bases). CDR1 is SGHDN and CDR2 is FVKESK in the germline V gene. The CDR3 covers 14 residues. The V and J ends lost 4 bases and 0 bases respectively, with 10 bases between them. CDR3 DNA: TGTGCCAGCAGCCCCGGACTACTCTCCTACGAGCAGTACTTC. Its protein is CASSPGLLSYEQYF.

In its sample, this clonotype was seen a few times. The chain is built from TRBV5-1 and TRBJ2-3; a weak D match, TRBD2 (5 bases). This CDR3 has 14 residues. Trimming took off 3 bases at V and 0 bases at J, with 8 bases between the two ends. Per the germline V gene, CDR1 is SGHRS and CDR2 is YFSETQ. The DNA for the CDR3 is TGCGCCAGCAGCTCAGCGGAGAGCACAGATACGCAGTATTTT. It is translated as CASSSAESTDTQYF.

This clonotype was seen many times. The rearrangement joins TRBV7-2 to TRBJ2-7; 8 positions match TRBD2. Germline V CDR1 and CDR2: SGHTA, FQGNSA. This CDR3 region has 14 residues. Trimming took 4 bases from V and 3 from J; bases not matched to a gene: 5. This CDR3 is CASSSGLAYYEQYF. The CDR3 DNA reads as TGTGCCAGCAGCTCCGGACTAGCCTACTACGAGCAGTACTTC.

Many counts were recorded for this clonotype. The V call is TRBV5-1, the J call TRBJ1-3, with a tentative D call TRBD1 (5 bases). Trimming shortened V by 1 base and J by 4 bases, and 9 bases separated the two germline ends. CDR3 length equals 14 residues. Germline loops: CDR1 SGHRS, CDR2 YFSETQ. CDR3 bases: TGCGCCAGCAGCTTGCTCCAGGGAGGAAACACCATATATTTT. Its translation is CASSLLQGGNTIYF.

This clonotype came up many times. The chain joins TRBV19 to TRBJ2-7; possibly TRBD1 for D (6 bases). Trimming stripped 7 bases from V and 5 bases from J, with 18 bases between. The germline V gene encodes CDR1 LNHDA and CDR2 SQIVND (reference sequence). The CDR3 length is 14 residues. The CDR3 region has the DNA TGTGCCAGTACCTCCCAGGGGCGTCCCCACGAGCAGTACTTC. Protein product: CASTSQGRPHEQYF.

This clonotype was seen ten or more times. V and J are TRBV29-1 and TRBJ2-5; D gene unclear. V lost 4 bases and J lost 2, with 11 bases in between. Germline V lookup: CDR1 SQVTM, CDR2 ANQGSEA. The CDR3 sequence is 13 residues long. The CDR3 loop reads CSVVLGRQETQYF. In DNA form, the CDR3 reads TGCAGCGTTGTGTTGGGTCGGCAAGAGACCCAGTACTTC.

In its sample, this clonotype was seen many times. The rearrangement uses TRBV7-3 and TRBJ1-6, with TRBD1 matching 10 bases. J gave up 8 bases and V 5 bases, and 9 bases lay outside the gene matches. Germline V CDR1 and CDR2: SGHTA, FQGTGA. This CDR3 is built from 16 residues. CDR3 sequence: CASSAMRTGGDSPLHF. Written as DNA, the CDR3 is TGTGCCAGCAGCGCCATGAGGACAGGGGGTGATTCACCCCTCCACTTT.

This clonotype has at least ten counts. V and J are TRBV29-1 and TRBJ2-1; D is possibly TRBD1 (5 bases). Trimming took 4 bases from V and 3 from J, leaving 13 bases between them. The CDR3 has 14 residues. Germline V gives CDR1 SQVTM, CDR2 ANQGSEA. This CDR3 is CSVVSQDNYNEQFF. DNA for the CDR3: TGCAGCGTTGTATCGCAGGACAACTACAATGAGCAGTTCTTC.

This clonotype was observed many times. The chain recombines TRBV10-2 with TRBJ1-4; D might be TRBD1 (5 bases). Trimming removed 2 bases at V and 7 bases at J, with 14 bases between. The CDR3 is 15 residues long. Germline V CDR1 and CDR2: WSHSY, SAAADI. CDR3 sequence: CASSERKWGSEKLFF. The DNA for the CDR3 is TGCGCCAGCAGTGAGCGTAAATGGGGCTCTGAAAAACTGTTTTTT.